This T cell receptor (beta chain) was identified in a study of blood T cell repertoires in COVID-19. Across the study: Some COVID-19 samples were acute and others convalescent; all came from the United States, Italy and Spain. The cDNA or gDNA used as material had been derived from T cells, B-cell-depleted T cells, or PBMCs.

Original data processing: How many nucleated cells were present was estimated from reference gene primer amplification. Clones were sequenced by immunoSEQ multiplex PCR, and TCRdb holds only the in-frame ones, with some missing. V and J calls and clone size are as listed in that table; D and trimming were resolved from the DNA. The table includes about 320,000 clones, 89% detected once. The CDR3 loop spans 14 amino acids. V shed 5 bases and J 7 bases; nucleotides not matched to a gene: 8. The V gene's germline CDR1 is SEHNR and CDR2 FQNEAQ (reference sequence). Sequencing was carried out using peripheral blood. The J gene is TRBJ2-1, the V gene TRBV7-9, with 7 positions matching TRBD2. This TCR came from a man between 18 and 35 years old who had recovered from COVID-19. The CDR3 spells CASSLGREYNEQFF. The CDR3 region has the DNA TGTGCCAGCAGCCTAGGGCGGGAGTATAATGAGCAGTTCTTC.